These 14 T cell receptor beta chains were sequenced from one sample in a study of T cell responses to AZD1222 COVID-19 vaccine. Sequencing was performed with immunoSEQ multiplex PCR; in TCRdb, only in-frame clones are kept and a portion is missing. The sample shows some 150,000 clones, roughly 88% of them seen only once. The sample in question was peripheral blood, obtained on day 0 of MenACWY control vaccination. These receptors all come from an adult in good health.

V is TRBV25-1 and J is TRBJ1-2, with 7 bases aligning to TRBD1. CDR1 and CDR2 from the germline V gene are MGHDK and SYGVNS. V shed 5 bases, J shed 8 bases, and the junction held 11 bases outside the gene matches. This CDR3 is 14 amino acids long. The DNA for the CDR3 is TGTGCCAGCAGTCCCCCAACAGGGGCCGGGGGCTACACCTTC. Protein sequence: CASSPPTGAGGYTF.

The chain carries TRBV7-3 and TRBJ2-5; TRBD1 agrees at 9 bases. J lost 10 bases, V lost 5 bases, and 8 bases had no gene match. Germline values: CDR1 SGHTA, CDR2 FQGTGA. The CDR3 length is 13 residues. The CDR3: CASSRRTGEVQYF. DNA for the CDR3: TGTGCCAGCAGCCGTCGGACAGGGGAGGTCCAGTACTTC.

The rearrangement joins TRBV6-2 or TRBV6-3 to TRBJ1-1; tentatively, D is TRBD1 (6 bases). The CDR3 sequence is 15 residues long. V lost 0 bases, J lost 4 bases, and 12 bases lay in between. The germline V gene has CDR1 MNHEY and CDR2 SVGEGT. The CDR3 region is CASSYSGGRGTEAFF. The CDR3 DNA follows: TGTGCCAGCAGTTACTCTGGGGGGCGAGGCACTGAAGCTTTCTTT.

The chain joins TRBV4-2 to TRBJ1-4, with 8 nucleotides matching TRBD1. CDR1 and CDR2 (germline): LGHNA, YNFKEQ. With V trimmed by 4 bases and J by 8 bases, 6 bases remained unmatched. This CDR3 contains 14 residues. The CDR3 reads CASSRTTGDEKLFF. CDR3 in DNA: TGTGCCAGCAGCCGTACGACAGGGGACGAAAAACTGTTTTTT.

The chain combines TRBV10-3 with TRBJ1-1; maybe TRBD1 (6 bases). Germline CDR1 reads ENHRY; CDR2 reads SYGVKD. The CDR3 sequence is 15 residues long. V dropped 9 bases and J dropped 1 base, with 18 bases sitting between them. The DNA for the CDR3 is TGTGCCATTAAAAGAGGCGACAGGCCGAACACTGAAGCTTTCTTT. It specifies CAIKRGDRPNTEAFF.

This clone was observed a handful of times. The chain joins TRBV5-1 to TRBJ1-1, with D unclear. Trimming took off 4 bases at V and 1 base at J, with 11 bases between the two ends. Germline V gene sequence: CDR1 SGHRS, CDR2 YFSETQ. The CDR3 contains 14 residues. In DNA form, the CDR3 reads TGCGCCAGCAGCGCTACAGACCAGAACACTGAAGCTTTCTTT. Translation gives CASSATDQNTEAFF.

This clone showed up just once. The V gene is TRBV19, the J gene TRBJ2-2; a possible D gene is TRBD1 (6 bases). The length of the CDR3 is 14 residues. Per the germline V gene, CDR1 is LNHDA and CDR2 is SQIVND (reference sequence). Trimming removed 2 bases at V and 6 bases at J, with 10 bases between. In DNA, the CDR3 is TGTGCCAGTAGTATAACAGGGATCGCCGGGGAGCTGTTTTTT. Residues: CASSITGIAGELFF.

V and J are TRBV30 and TRBJ2-3; TRBD2 aligns across 7 bases. With 2 bases clipped from V and 0 bases from J, the junction kept 11 bases outside the gene matches. Germline V lookup: CDR1 GTSNPN, CDR2 SVGIG (reference sequence). This CDR3 spans 17 amino acids. The CDR3 DNA is TGTGCCTGGAGTCGGCTTAGGACTAGTGCCAGCACAGATACGCAGTATTTT. Protein sequence: CAWSRLRTSASTDTQYF.

This chain uses TRBV4-1 with TRBJ1-4, with D possibly TRBD1 on 6 matching bases. Germline lookup yields CDR1 MGHRA and CDR2 YSYEKL. V lost 4 bases and J lost 1, with 13 bases in between. This CDR3 contains 16 residues. The CDR3 coding sequence is TGCGCCAGCAGCCCACAACAGGGCGTAACTAATGAAAAACTGTTTTTT. It encodes CASSPQQGVTNEKLFF.

The chain couples TRBV6-2 or TRBV6-3 to TRBJ2-7; D unclear. Germline V gene lookup returns CDR1 MNHEY and CDR2 SVGEGT. Trimming pared 0 bases from V and 1 base from J, leaving 10 bases between. CDR3 length equals 15 residues. CDR3 DNA sequence: TGTGCCAGCAGTTACTCGGGTTTGTCTTCCTACGAGCAGTACTTC. Protein sequence: CASSYSGLSSYEQYF.

The chain uses TRBV29-1 and TRBJ1-1; possible D gene TRBD1, 5 bases. CDR3 size: 14 residues. From germline, CDR1 is SQVTM and CDR2 ANQGSEA. Deletions cut 4 bases from V and 5 bases from J, with 17 bases between. For the CDR3, the DNA is TGCAGCGTTGTTGGGGCGAGGGGCCTAACTGAAGCTTTCTTT. It yields the protein CSVVGARGLTEAFF.

This clone appeared a single time. V usage is TRBV2 and J usage is TRBJ2-5, with TRBD2 as a possible D gene (5 bases). V was shortened by 6 bases and J by 5 bases, with 16 bases between the two germline ends. This CDR3 spans 14 amino acids. Per the germline V gene, CDR1 is SNHLY and CDR2 is FYNNEI. The CDR3 here is CASRPYGVWETQYF. The CDR3 region has the DNA TGTGCCAGCAGGCCCTACGGGGTGTGGGAGACCCAGTACTTC.

V usage is TRBV4-1 and J usage is TRBJ1-1; 9 positions match TRBD1. The CDR3 spans 16 residues. Germline CDR1 and CDR2: MGHRA and YSYEKL. The V gene end was trimmed by 4 bases and the J gene end by 0 bases; junction bases not matched to a gene: 6. The CDR3 region has the DNA TGCGCCAGCAGCCCACGGACAGGGGCGCTGAACACTGAAGCTTTCTTT. Translated: CASSPRTGALNTEAFF.

The chain couples TRBV28 to TRBJ1-2; unclear D gene. Germline V gives CDR1 MDHEN, CDR2 SYDVKM. Trimming shortened V by 3 bases and J by 5 bases, and 13 bases separated the two germline ends. The CDR3 totals 14 residues. DNA for the CDR3: TGTGCCAGCAGTTTGATTCAGGAGGGATATGGCTACACCTTC. Residues: CASSLIQEGYGYTF.